The rows below give T cell receptor beta chains drawn from one sample of a study of T cells in Graves' hyperthyroidism and ophthalmopathy. Each CDR3 protein gets one entry after TCRdb re-called the multiplex PCR reads with MiXCR. The sample lists 300,000 to 450,000 distinct CDR3 sequences, approximately 14% seen once, with roughly 11% in the top ten. The sequenced sample consisted of blood. The receptors were sampled from an older woman with Graves' hyperthyroidism. The CDR3 runs from the conserved cysteine through the conserved F or W. D genes are given only for firm matches. Clone size is stated in some rows and not others, as once, few, many or a class when expanded.

.,many,TRBV20-1,TRBJ1-1,TGCAGTGCGCATCGGGCAGGACGAAATCGGGACACTGAAGCTTTCTTT,CSAHRAGRNRDTEAFF
.,many,TRBV7-3,TRBJ1-6,TGTGCCAGCAGCTTAAATCCGAGCTCCTATAATTCACCCCTCCACTTT,CASSLNPSSYNSPLHF
TRBD1,.,TRBV28,TRBJ1-1,TGTGCCAGCAGTCTGTCCCAGGCAGGGGGCGCGACTGAAGCTTTCTTT,CASSLSQAGGATEAFF
TRBD2,many,TRBV11-2,TRBJ2-1,TGTGCCAGCAGCCTCAGCGGGAGGTCCTATGAGCAGTTCTTC,CASSLSGRSYEQFF
.,many,TRBV20-1,TRBJ2-5,TGCAGTGGAAATAGCGGAAAAGGGGGGACCCAGTACTTC,CSGNSGKGGTQYF
TRBD2,.,TRBV28,TRBJ2-4,TGTGCCAGCAGTAATAGCGGGGGGACCATTCAGTACTTC,CASSNSGGTIQYF
.,many,TRBV7-8,TRBJ1-1,TGTGCCAGCAGCTTAGAGGGTCAGCGCCTGAACACTGAAGCTTTCTTT,CASSLEGQRLNTEAFF
.,.,TRBV15,TRBJ2-2,TGTGCCACCAGCAGAGATCCTGGACTGTCCTCGTCCGGGGAGCTGTTTTTT,CATSRDPGLSSSGELFF
.,.,TRBV6-9,TRBJ1-2,TGTGCCAGCAGTTACTGGGGTAGGACGGGAGGAAACTATGGCTACACCTTC,CASSYWGRTGGNYGYTF
TRBD1,few,TRBV27,TRBJ1-1,TGTGCCAGCAGTTTAGCCGGGACAGGGGCTACTGAAGCTCTCTTT,CASSLAGTGATEALF
.,many,TRBV29-1,TRBJ2-5,TGCAGCGTTGAGGGGGGGCGAGAGACCCAGTACTTC,CSVEGGRETQYF
TRBD1,many,TRBV11-3,TRBJ2-5,TGTGCCAGCAGCTTAGCCCCAGGGGGAGAGACCCAGTACTTC,CASSLAPGGETQYF
.,many,TRBV30,TRBJ2-7,TGTGCCTGGAGTGTTGATGTCTACGAGCAGTACTTC,CAWSVDVYEQYF
TRBD2,many,TRBV29-1,TRBJ2-5,TGCAGCGTAAACCCCAACCTAGCGGGAGATTATGAGACCCAGTACTTC,CSVNPNLAGDYETQYF
.,many,TRBV11-2,TRBJ1-1,TGTGCCAGCAGCCGTAACTGGGGGGATGAAGCTTTCTTT,CASSRNWGDEAFF
TRBD1,few,TRBV19,TRBJ2-7,TGTGCCAGTAGTGAACCTTACGGGACAGGAAACTACGAGCAGTACTTC,CASSEPYGTGNYEQYF
.,many,TRBV11-3,TRBJ2-7,TGTGCCAGCAGCTTATATGCGCTGGGGTCCGAGCAGTACTTC,CASSLYALGSEQYF
.,few,TRBV28,TRBJ2-4,TGTGCCAGCAGTTCCCAGGTCTACCTAGCCAAAAACATTCAGTACTTC,CASSSQVYLAKNIQYF
TRBD1,many,TRBV20-1,TRBJ2-4,TGCAGTGCTAGAGATCAGAGACAGGGGCTTGACATTCAGTACTTC,CSARDQRQGLDIQYF
TRBD2,.,TRBV7-3,TRBJ2-1,TGTGCCAGCAGCGCAGGACTAGCGAGGTACAATAAGCAGTTCTTC,CASSAGLARYNKQFF
.,many,TRBV2,TRBJ1-2,TGTGCCAGCCTGGTGGGCAACCTCTATGGCTACACCTTC,CASLVGNLYGYTF
TRBD2,.,TRBV5-1,TRBJ2-1,TGCGCCAGCAGCTTGGACCCGGGAGGGGGTGAGCAGTTCTTC,CASSLDPGGGEQFF
TRBD2,.,TRBV15,TRBJ2-7,TGTGCCACCAGCCCCCGGGGAGGGTGGAACGAGCAGTACTTC,CATSPRGGWNEQYF
TRBD2,many,TRBV3-1,TRBJ2-1,TGTGCCAGCAGCCAAGATCTTGCTAGCGGGGTGGCTTACAATGAGCAGTTCTTC,CASSQDLASGVAYNEQFF
TRBD2,many,TRBV19,TRBJ2-1,TGTGCCAGTAGTATCGGGAGACTAGCGGGAGATTTATATGAGCAGTTCTTC,CASSIGRLAGDLYEQFF
TRBD2,many,TRBV7-9,TRBJ2-3,TGTGCCAGCAGCCCCAGCCCGGGACTACGACTCACAGATACGCAGTATTTT,CASSPSPGLRLTDTQYF
TRBD2,.,TRBV19,TRBJ2-7,TGTGCCAGTAGCCAGTTAGCGGGAGGAAACTACGAGCAGTACTTC,CASSQLAGGNYEQYF
TRBD2,many,TRBV5-1,TRBJ2-1,TGCGCCAGCAGCTTGGTCCTAGCGGAGTCGGATGAGCAGTTCTTC,CASSLVLAESDEQFF
TRBD1,many,TRBV20-1,TRBJ1-3,TGCAGTGCTAGAGAGCGGACAGGGGCATATTTT,CSARERTGAYF
.,many,TRBV5-1,TRBJ1-5,TGCGCCAGCAGCTTGGATCCGGGACGTTCCCAGCATTTT,CASSLDPGRSQHF
.,many,TRBV6-1,TRBJ1-5,TGTGCCAGCAGTGAATCCGGGGTGGTCTATCAGCCCCAGCATTTT,CASSESGVVYQPQHF
.,.,TRBV19,TRBJ2-2,TGTGCCAGTAGTATATTGAAGCTGGGTGCCGGGGAGCTGTTTTTT,CASSILKLGAGELFF
.,many,TRBV24-1,TRBJ2-3,TGTGCCACCAGTGCGGGAGTTCGATCAGATACGCAGTATTTT,CATSAGVRSDTQYF
.,many,TRBV12-3/TRBV12-4,TRBJ1-1,TGTGCCAGCAGCATTAATCTTATTTCGGGGAAGGAACCTGAAGCTTTCTTT,CASSINLISGKEPEAFF
TRBD2,.,TRBV2,TRBJ2-2,TGTGCCGTAGAGAGAGCGGGGCTCAACACCGGGGAGCTGCTTTTT,CAVERAGLNTGELLF